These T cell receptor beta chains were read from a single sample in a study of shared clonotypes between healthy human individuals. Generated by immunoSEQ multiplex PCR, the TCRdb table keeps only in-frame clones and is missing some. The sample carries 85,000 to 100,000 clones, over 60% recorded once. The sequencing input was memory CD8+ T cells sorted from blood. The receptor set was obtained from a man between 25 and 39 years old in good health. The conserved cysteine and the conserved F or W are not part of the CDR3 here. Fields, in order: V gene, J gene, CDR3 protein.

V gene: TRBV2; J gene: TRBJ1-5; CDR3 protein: ASSEWGLGNQPQH
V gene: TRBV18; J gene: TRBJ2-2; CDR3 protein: ASSPTFEVTGELF
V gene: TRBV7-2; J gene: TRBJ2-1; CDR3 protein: ASSLAGNRNEQF
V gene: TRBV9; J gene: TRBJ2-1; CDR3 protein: ASSNQGTSGRNEQF
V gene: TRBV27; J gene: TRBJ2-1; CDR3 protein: ASSPERGGKHNEQF
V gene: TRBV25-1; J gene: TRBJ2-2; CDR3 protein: ASTTSGVAGELF
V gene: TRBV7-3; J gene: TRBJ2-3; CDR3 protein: ASSVTGLAGADTQY
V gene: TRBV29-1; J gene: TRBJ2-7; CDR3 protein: SALDFNEQY
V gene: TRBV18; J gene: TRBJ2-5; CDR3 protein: ASSESQGGGETQY
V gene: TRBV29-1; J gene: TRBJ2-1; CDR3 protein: SVRDSGIAYNEQF
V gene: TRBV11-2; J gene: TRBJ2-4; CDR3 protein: ASSLERGVNIQY
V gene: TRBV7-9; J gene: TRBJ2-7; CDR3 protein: ASSPGQLYEQY
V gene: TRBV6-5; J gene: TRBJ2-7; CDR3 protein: ASSSSRQGLVYEQY
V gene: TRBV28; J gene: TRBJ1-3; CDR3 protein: ASSLSAEISGNTIY
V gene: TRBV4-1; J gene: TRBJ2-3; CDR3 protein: ASSHPGARDTQY
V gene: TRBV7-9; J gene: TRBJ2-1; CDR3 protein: ASSLGLSEQF
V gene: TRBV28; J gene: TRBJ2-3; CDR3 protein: ASSRSGRADTQY
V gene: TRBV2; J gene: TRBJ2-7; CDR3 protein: ASRGADYEQY
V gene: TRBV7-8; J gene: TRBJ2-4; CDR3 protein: ASSLRGGSLLNIQY
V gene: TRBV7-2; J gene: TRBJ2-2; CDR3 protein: ASSLGAGSNTGELF
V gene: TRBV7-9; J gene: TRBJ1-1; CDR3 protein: ASSFGQGATEAF
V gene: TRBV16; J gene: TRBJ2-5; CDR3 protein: ASSASGSFPN
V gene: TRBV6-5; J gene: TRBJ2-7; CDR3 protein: ASSYTSGSSYEQY
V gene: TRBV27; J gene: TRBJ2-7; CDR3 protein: ASSFGGSYEQY
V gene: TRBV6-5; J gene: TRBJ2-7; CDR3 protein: ASSPGGYEQY
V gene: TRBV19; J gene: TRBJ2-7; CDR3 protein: ATSTGTYEQY
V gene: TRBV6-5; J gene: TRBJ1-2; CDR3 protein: ASSSPGQNYGYT
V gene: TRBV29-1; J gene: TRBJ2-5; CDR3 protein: SVSESETQY
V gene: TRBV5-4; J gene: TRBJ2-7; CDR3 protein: ASSSGTSGRSEQY
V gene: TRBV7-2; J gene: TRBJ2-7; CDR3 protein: ASSLTGAYEQY
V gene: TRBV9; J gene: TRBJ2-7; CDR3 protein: ASSASGRGDEQY
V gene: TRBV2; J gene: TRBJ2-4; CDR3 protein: ASNPGTANIQY
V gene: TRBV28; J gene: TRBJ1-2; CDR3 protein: ASRVDGTGGYGYT
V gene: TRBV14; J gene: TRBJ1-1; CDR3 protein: ASSQALMGTEAF
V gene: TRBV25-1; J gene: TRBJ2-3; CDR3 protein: ASETSGSPDTQY
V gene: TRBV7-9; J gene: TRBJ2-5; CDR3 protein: ASSKGQVETQY
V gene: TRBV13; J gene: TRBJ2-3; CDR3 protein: ASSYTRGDTQY
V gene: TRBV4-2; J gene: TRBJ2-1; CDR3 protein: ASSLLAFNEQF
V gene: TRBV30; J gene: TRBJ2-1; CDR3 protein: AWSADINNEQF
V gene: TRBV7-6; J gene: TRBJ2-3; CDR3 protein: ASSLMTGAGDTQY
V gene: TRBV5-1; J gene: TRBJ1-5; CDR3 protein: ASSRDGLNQPQH
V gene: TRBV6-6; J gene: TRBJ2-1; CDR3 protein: ASSYSARGFRNEQF